These 21 T cell receptor beta chains originate from one sample sequenced in a study of CD8 T cells in ankylosing spondylitis. TCRdb used MiXCR to reprocess the 5' RACE reads, holding one entry per CDR3 protein. The sample consists of about 140,000 distinct CDR3 sequences, roughly 7.7% of them appearing once. Sample: synovial fluid, either unsorted or a sorted T cell fraction (not recorded which). These receptors were collected from a male donor with ankylosing spondylitis.

This clonotype occurred many times. The chain is built from TRBV6-8 and TRBJ2-7; 8 bases align to TRBD1. CDR1 is MNHGY and CDR2 is SAAAGT in the germline V gene. Losses at the gene ends were 0 bases for V and 2 bases for J; bases not matched to a gene: 15. The CDR3 length is 19 residues. In DNA, the CDR3 is TGTGCCAGCAGTTACTCGGCGGGACAGGAGGCAAGGGTTCCCTACGAGCAGTACTTC. This encodes CASSYSAGQEARVPYEQYF.

V usage is TRBV2 and J usage is TRBJ1-4; no clear D. Between the trimmed V and J ends, which lost 6 bases and 8 bases, there was a span of 13 bases. Germline V gene lookup returns CDR1 SNHLY and CDR2 FYNNEI. This CDR3 is 13 amino acids long. CDR3 sequence (DNA): TGTGCCAGCAGCCCCCGACCCGAAGAAAAACTGTTTTTT. Translated: CASSPRPEEKLFF. Complete variable domain (other parts from reference TRBV2 and TRBJ1-4): EPEVTQTPSHQVTQMGQEVILRCVPISNHLYFYWYRQILGQKVEFLVSFYNNEISEKSEIFDDQFSVERPDGSNFTLKIRSTKLEDSAMYFCASSPRPEEKLFFGSGTQLSVL.

The J gene is TRBJ2-7, the V gene TRBV4-3, with 8 bases aligning to TRBD1. Trimming cost V 3 bases and J 4 bases; bases outside gene matches: 11. CDR1 and CDR2 from the germline V gene are LGHNA and YSLEER. The CDR3 has 16 residues. The CDR3 spells CASSQAQGAEVYEQYF. DNA of the CDR3: TGCGCCAGCAGCCAGGCCCAGGGGGCTGAGGTGTACGAGCAGTACTTC.

This clonotype has at least ten counts. V gene TRBV27 combines with J gene TRBJ1-1, with D unclear. Germline CDR1 MNHEY, CDR2 SMNVEV (reference sequence). The ends were cut back, 3 bases at V and 0 bases at J, with 8 bases in the middle. The CDR3 is 14 residues long. The CDR3 nucleotides are TGTGCCAGCAGTTTTGGTCCCATGAACACTGAAGCTTTCTTT. Protein product: CASSFGPMNTEAFF.

This clonotype was recorded a few times. The V call is TRBV24-1, the J call TRBJ2-3; no firm D call. CDR1 KGHDR and CDR2 SFDVKD come from the germline V gene. V lost 0 bases and J lost 3, with 6 bases in between. This CDR3 contains 14 residues. As DNA, the CDR3 is TGTGCCACCAGTGATTTGTCAGGAACAGATACGCAGTATTTT. Its protein product is CATSDLSGTDTQYF.

This clonotype was seen at least ten times. The chain couples TRBV20-1 to TRBJ1-2, with D perhaps TRBD1 (6 bases). The CDR3 covers 15 residues. The V end was cut by 3 bases, the J end by 6 bases, with 20 bases between. Looked up from germline, CDR1 is DFQATT and CDR2 is SNEGSKA (reference sequence). The CDR3 sequence: CSARGDTTSWDGYTF. The CDR3 DNA reads TGCAGTGCTAGGGGGGACACCACCTCGTGGGATGGCTACACCTTC.

This clonotype was observed a few times. The genes are TRBV20-1 and TRBJ2-3, with no clear D. Germline CDR1 and CDR2: DFQATT and SNEGSKA (reference sequence). Trimming removed 6 bases from V and 4 bases from J, with 20 bases in between. CDR3 length: 15 amino acids. The CDR3 sequence is CSADGFGYEADTQYF. CDR3 nucleotides: TGCAGTGCCGACGGCTTTGGTTATGAGGCAGATACGCAGTATTTT.

This clonotype was seen a few times. This chain joins TRBV20-1 and TRBJ2-2, with D perhaps matching TRBD2 (5 bases). V gave up 5 bases and J gave up 4 bases, with 17 bases separating them. The CDR3 totals 15 residues. Germline V gene lookup returns CDR1 DFQATT and CDR2 SNEGSKA (reference sequence). The CDR3 DNA follows: TGCAGTGCTCCACGGCCGGGAAGGGCCACCGGGGAGCTGTTTTTT. Translated: CSAPRPGRATGELFF.

There are many counts of this clonotype. The rearrangement links TRBV20-1 to TRBJ2-5; 9 nucleotides line up with TRBD2. From germline, CDR1 is DFQATT and CDR2 SNEGSKA (reference sequence). The V and J ends lost 0 bases and 2 bases, in that order; junction bases with no gene match: 4. The CDR3 sequence is 15 residues long. The CDR3 region is CSARDPAGGQETQYF. In DNA, the CDR3 is TGCAGTGCTAGAGATCCAGCGGGAGGACAAGAGACCCAGTACTTC.

The chain combines TRBV7-8 with TRBJ1-2; D call uncertain. This CDR3 comprises 14 residues. Germline V gene lookup returns CDR1 SGHVS and CDR2 FQNEAQ. V shed 1 base and J shed 6 bases, with 12 bases lying between them. The CDR3 spells CASSLVGPLDGYTF. CDR3 nucleotides: TGTGCCAGCAGCTTAGTAGGGCCCCTGGATGGCTACACCTTC.

Many counts were recorded for this clonotype. This chain uses TRBV9 with TRBJ2-5, with D hard to call. The CDR3 totals 14 residues. Germline CDR1 and CDR2: SGDLS and YYNGEE. Trimming removed 4 bases from V and 2 bases from J, with 12 bases in between. The CDR3 region is CASSPQVGQETQYF. In DNA form, the CDR3 reads TGTGCCAGCAGCCCCCAGGTAGGGCAAGAGACCCAGTACTTC. Full variable domain (rest looked up from reference TRBV9 and TRBJ2-5): DSGVTQTPKHLITATGQRVTLRCSPRSGDLSVYWYQQSLDQGLQFLIQYYNGEERAKGNILERFSAQQFPDLHSELNLSSLELGDSALYFCASSPQVGQETQYFGPGTRLLVL.

This clonotype was seen ten or more times. V and J are TRBV5-1 and TRBJ2-7; 8 bases agree with TRBD1. Germline CDR1 is SGHRS and CDR2 is YFSETQ. The CDR3 sequence is 15 residues long. Losses at the gene ends were 5 bases for V and 6 bases for J; bases not matched to a gene: 13. Here the CDR3 reads CASSPTLTGGSEQYF. The CDR3 coding sequence is TGCGCCAGCAGTCCTACCCTTACAGGGGGGAGCGAGCAGTACTTC.

In this sample, this clonotype turned up a few times. V usage is TRBV25-1 and J usage is TRBJ1-1, with unresolved D. V lost 5 bases and J lost 3, with 10 bases in between. The germline V gene encodes CDR1 MGHDK and CDR2 SYGVNS. CDR3 length: 13 residues. CDR3 region: CASSFDFYTEAFF. CDR3 coding DNA: TGTGCCAGCAGTTTCGATTTCTACACTGAAGCTTTCTTT.

The chain carries TRBV28 and TRBJ1-1, with D maybe TRBD1 (5 bases). With 6 bases removed from V and 2 bases from J, the gap between germline ends came to 10 bases. This CDR3 spans 13 amino acids. CDR1 and CDR2 from the germline V gene are MDHEN and SYDVKM. CDR3 loop: CASRAQANTEAFF. CDR3 nucleotide sequence: TGTGCCAGCAGAGCACAGGCAAACACTGAAGCTTTCTTT.

CDR3 amino acids: CAISGQALTEGYTF. The CDR3 nucleotides read TGTGCCATCAGTGGACAGGCCCTTACGGAGGGCTACACCTTC. The J gene is TRBJ1-2, the V gene TRBV10-3; maybe TRBD1 (6 bases). Looked up from germline, CDR1 is ENHRY and CDR2 is SYGVKD. The length of the CDR3 is 14 residues. Trimming stripped 4 bases from V and 8 bases from J, with 17 bases between.

This clonotype occurred a few times. The rearrangement uses TRBV7-2 and TRBJ2-7; D not resolved. This CDR3 has 12 amino acids. Trimming left V 5 bases short and J 7 bases short, with 12 bases between. CDR1 and CDR2 from the germline V gene are SGHTA and FQGNSA. CDR3 protein: CASSPTFREQYF. The CDR3 nucleotides read TGTGCCAGCAGCCCCACCTTTCGTGAGCAGTACTTC.

A few counts support this clonotype. This rearrangement joins TRBV28 to TRBJ1-1; 11 nucleotides align to TRBD1. From germline, CDR1 is MDHEN and CDR2 SYDVKM. The CDR3 spans 18 residues. With V trimmed by 7 bases and J by 7 bases, 20 bases remained unmatched. The CDR3 reads CASTLNPGTGGEGSEAFF. CDR3 in DNA: TGTGCCAGCACACTCAACCCGGGGACAGGGGGAGAAGGTAGTGAAGCTTTCTTT.

Ten or more counts support this clonotype. The chain carries TRBV29-1 and TRBJ1-4; TRBD1 matches at 7 bases. The CDR3 is 14 residues long. Germline CDR1 reads SQVTM; CDR2 reads ANQGSEA. The J segment lost 5 bases and the V segment lost 6 bases, leaving 9 bases of the junction unmatched. CDR3 sequence: CSVAVGQLNEKLFF. Written as DNA, the CDR3 is TGCAGCGTCGCCGTGGGACAGTTAAATGAAAAACTGTTTTTT.

The gene calls are TRBV7-2 and TRBJ1-5, with a possible D match to TRBD1 (5 bases). V lost 3 bases and J 7 bases, leaving 22 bases between the germline ends. CDR3 length: 17 amino acids. Looked up from germline, CDR1 is SGHTA and CDR2 is FQGNSA. The CDR3 sequence is CASSFDSGGKMEQPQHF. CDR3 coding DNA: TGTGCCAGCAGCTTCGACAGTGGGGGAAAGATGGAACAGCCCCAGCATTTT.

This clonotype was seen a few times. This sequence joins TRBV5-8 and TRBJ1-2; 7 nucleotides match TRBD1. The V segment lost 4 bases and the J segment 5 bases; nucleotides outside the gene matches: 5. This CDR3 has 13 residues. Germline V gives CDR1 SGHTS, CDR2 YDEGEE. The CDR3 loop is CASSIGTEYGYTF. The CDR3 DNA reads as TGTGCCAGCAGCATTGGGACAGAATATGGCTACACCTTC.

This clonotype was seen a few times. The J gene is TRBJ1-5, the V gene TRBV11-2, with D possibly TRBD1 on 5 matching bases. Germline V gene data show CDR1 as SGHAT and CDR2 as FQNNGV. CDR3 length: 13 amino acids. V gave up 3 bases and J gave up 3 bases, with 6 bases separating them. As DNA, the CDR3 is TGTGCCAGCAGCTTGACAGACAATCAGCCCCAGCATTTT. This encodes CASSLTDNQPQHF.